Following are 26 T cell receptor beta chains from one sample sequenced in a study of ipilimumab plus nivolumab after autologous stem cell transplantation (dated by TCRdb to about 2021). Library preparation used the immunoSEQ multiplex PCR assay. The source is immuneACCESS, and TCRdb retained only in-frame sequences with V and J called. Part of the clones is not carried over; for the studies checked, unresolved V genes explain less than half of this, and the remainder is unexplained. This sample lists about 6,300 clones; 80% to 90% were detected once. In total, the top ten clones hold 5% of the sample. Sequenced material: PBMCs, taken in a trial of ipilimumab plus nivolumab as post-transplant consolidation. These receptor sequences come from a female donor with multiple myeloma.

The rearrangement uses TRBV19 and TRBJ1-1, with a possible D match to TRBD1 (5 bases). This CDR3 comprises 12 residues. Germline lookup yields CDR1 LNHDA and CDR2 SQIVND (reference sequence). CDR3 loop: CATRDMNTEAFF. Here the CDR3 DNA reads TGTGCGACCAGGGATATGAACACTGAAGCTTTCTTT.

This clone was seen only a few times. The chain joins TRBV7-9 to TRBJ1-1; a possible D gene is TRBD1 (5 bases). V was pared by 1 base and J by 6 bases, with 6 bases between. In germline, CDR1 is SEHNR, CDR2 FQNEAQ (reference sequence). This CDR3 is 12 amino acids long. The CDR3 region is CASSLGGAEAFF. The CDR3, as DNA: TGTGCCAGCAGCTTAGGAGGGGCTGAAGCTTTCTTT.

The V gene is TRBV27, the J gene TRBJ2-7; TRBD2 matches at 9 bases. The CDR3 runs 18 residues. Germline V gene data show CDR1 as MNHEY and CDR2 as SMNVEV (reference sequence). J was trimmed by 0 bases and V by 2 bases; bases with no gene match: 11. The CDR3 DNA follows: TGTGCCAGCAGTTTAATAAGTGGCCCAGCGGGAGGCTCCTACGAGCAGTACTTC. Protein sequence: CASSLISGPAGGSYEQYF.

J is TRBJ2-1 and V is TRBV5-1; tentatively, D is TRBD1 or TRBD2 (5 bases each). The CDR3 runs to 16 residues. The V and J ends lost 5 bases and 2 bases respectively, with 17 bases between them. Germline CDR1 is SGHRS and CDR2 is YFSETQ. In nucleotides, the CDR3 is TGCGCCAGCAGAACCGAACCGGGACGTACCTACAATGAGCAGTTCTTC. Amino acid sequence: CASRTEPGRTYNEQFF.

This clone showed up just once. The chain couples TRBV28 to TRBJ1-5, with 7 bases fitting TRBD1. Germline V gives CDR1 MDHEN, CDR2 SYDVKM. J lost 9 bases, V lost 8 bases, and 10 bases had no gene match. CDR3 size: 13 residues. CDR3 in DNA: TGTGCCAGCTCGGGACAGTACCCTGGGCCCCAGCATTTT. This codes for CASSGQYPGPQHF. Full variable domain (missing parts from reference TRBV28 and TRBJ1-5): DVKVTQSSRYLVKRTGEKVFLECVQDMDHENMFWYRQDPGLGLRLIYFSYDVKMKEKGDIPEGYSVSREKKERFSLILESASTNQTSMYLCASSGQYPGPQHFGDGTRLSIL.

The chain has TRBV7-9 and TRBJ1-4, with D uncertain. Trimming cost V 3 bases and J 6 bases, with 8 bases left between them. The germline CDR1 and CDR2 sequences are SEHNR and FQNEAQ (reference sequence). The CDR3 length is 13 residues. The CDR3 DNA sequence: TGTGCCAGCAGCTTGGCGGGGTATGAAAAACTGTTTTTT. Amino acid sequence: CASSLAGYEKLFF.

The chain recombines TRBV9 with TRBJ2-7; tentative D call: TRBD2 (6 bases). This CDR3 comprises 15 residues. Germline V gene lookup returns CDR1 SGDLS and CDR2 YYNGEE. Trimming left V 0 bases short and J 3 bases short, with 13 bases between. CDR3 sequence: CASSVDLEGVYEQYF. The CDR3 nucleotides are TGTGCCAGCAGCGTAGATCTGGAGGGAGTCTACGAGCAGTACTTC.

The V gene is TRBV4-3, the J gene TRBJ1-1; D uncertain. The CDR3 is made up of 16 amino acids. Germline CDR1 reads LGHNA; CDR2 reads YSLEER. V was pared by 0 bases and J by 0 bases, with 11 bases between. The CDR3 region is CASSQDFSGLNTEAFF. The DNA of the CDR3 is TGCGCCAGCAGCCAAGATTTTTCTGGACTGAACACTGAAGCTTTCTTT.

This sequence joins TRBV29-1 and TRBJ1-4, with a possible D match to TRBD1 (5 bases). Germline loops: CDR1 SQVTM, CDR2 ANQGSEA. V dropped 7 bases and J dropped 8 bases, with 14 bases sitting between them. CDR3 length: 12 amino acids. CDR3 coding DNA: TGCAGCGCCTCCCCGGCAGGGGAAAAACTGTTTTTT. This codes for CSASPAGEKLFF.

In this sample, this clone turned up once. The genes are TRBV19 and TRBJ1-5; 8 positions match TRBD1. The length of the CDR3 is 15 residues. Germline V gene sequence: CDR1 LNHDA, CDR2 SQIVND (reference sequence). V shed 4 bases, J shed 2 bases, and the junction held 4 bases outside the gene matches. As DNA, the CDR3 is TGTGCCAGTAGTACGGACAGGGTAGGCAATCAGCCCCAGCATTTT. Translation gives CASSTDRVGNQPQHF.

The chain joins TRBV7-3 to TRBJ2-3, with TRBD2 matching 12 bases. Unmatched junction bases numbered 3, after V lost 7 bases and J lost 4 bases. The CDR3 is made up of 14 amino acids. Germline loops: CDR1 SGHTA, CDR2 FQGTGA. CDR3 residues: CASTSGRAADTQYF. In nucleotides, the CDR3 is TGTGCCAGCACTAGCGGGAGGGCCGCAGATACGCAGTATTTT.

This chain uses TRBV30 with TRBJ1-3; D is possibly TRBD1 (6 bases). CDR1 and CDR2 (germline): GTSNPN, SVGIG (reference sequence). Trimming took 1 base from V and 4 from J, leaving 11 bases between them. The CDR3 contains 14 residues. CDR3 sequence: CAWSDGGLGNTIYF. The DNA of the CDR3 is TGTGCCTGGAGTGATGGGGGGCTCGGAAACACCATATATTTT.

This CDR3 is CASGAGLLNTGELFF. As DNA, the CDR3 is TGTGCCAGCGGCGCGGGACTCCTGAACACCGGGGAGCTGTTTTTT. The chain uses TRBV9 and TRBJ2-2; a possible D gene is TRBD2 (6 bases). Germline V gene lookup returns CDR1 SGDLS and CDR2 YYNGEE. CDR3 length: 15 residues. Trimming removed 7 bases at V and 1 base at J, with 14 bases between.

The chain links TRBV28 to TRBJ2-5; 9 bases match TRBD2. Looked up from germline, CDR1 is MDHEN and CDR2 is SYDVKM. The J segment lost 2 bases and the V segment lost 5 bases, leaving 6 bases of the junction unmatched. This CDR3 is built from 15 residues. Here the CDR3 reads CASSLGLANQETQYF. The CDR3 region has the DNA TGTGCCAGCAGTCTCGGACTAGCGAATCAAGAGACCCAGTACTTC.

Concerning this clone: Other DNA variants within this sample encode the same CDR3. The chain links TRBV6-5 to TRBJ1-1; D remains ambiguous. The CDR3 runs to 12 residues. Trimming removed 2 bases at V and 5 bases at J, with 6 bases between. From germline, CDR1 is MNHEY and CDR2 SVGAGI. The CDR3 DNA follows: TGTGCCAGCAGTTACGGAGGAACTGAAGCTTTCTTT. Amino acids: CASSYGGTEAFF.

The V and J genes are TRBV7-9 and TRBJ1-4, with TRBD1 matching 7 bases. This CDR3 comprises 14 residues. The V and J ends lost 6 bases and 8 bases, in that order; junction bases with no gene match: 9. Germline CDR1 is SEHNR and CDR2 is FQNEAQ (reference sequence). The CDR3 is CASRLTGDQEKLFF. CDR3 DNA: TGTGCCAGCAGGCTAACAGGGGATCAAGAAAAACTGTTTTTT.

The rearrangement links TRBV29-1 to TRBJ1-1, with D uncertain. Germline CDR1 SQVTM, CDR2 ANQGSEA. The CDR3 extends over 17 amino acids. Trimming stripped 4 bases from V and 1 base from J, with 22 bases between. The CDR3 sequence is CSVVGTPATRSNTEAFF. The CDR3 region has the DNA TGCAGCGTTGTCGGTACACCGGCGACCCGGTCGAACACTGAAGCTTTCTTT. Complete variable domain (other parts from reference TRBV29-1 and TRBJ1-1): SAVISQKPSRDICQRGTSLTIQCQVDSQVTMMFWYRQQPGQSLTLIATANQGSEATYESGFVIDKFPISRPNLTFSTLTVSNMSPEDSSIYLCSVVGTPATRSNTEAFFGQGTRLTVV.

This rearrangement joins TRBV18 to TRBJ2-7; 10 bases align to TRBD1. The CDR3 has 14 amino acids. V dropped 4 bases and J dropped 4; count of bases not matched to a gene: 4. Germline CDR1 KGHSH, CDR2 LQKENI. The CDR3 DNA follows: TGTGCCAGCTCACGGGACAGGGGACAATACGAGCAGTACTTC. Its translation is CASSRDRGQYEQYF.

CDR3 nucleotide sequence: TGTGCCAGCAGTTACGGGCTACTTAGCTCCTACGAGCAGTACTTC. Translating it yields CASSYGLLSSYEQYF. The chain joins TRBV6-5 to TRBJ2-7; D ambiguous. The V gene's germline CDR1 is MNHEY and CDR2 SVGAGI. The CDR3 sequence is 15 residues long. The V end was cut by 2 bases, the J end by 0 bases, with 11 bases between.

The chain couples TRBV19 to TRBJ2-5; D is perhaps TRBD1 (5 bases). V lost 9 bases, J lost 2 bases, and 13 bases lay in between. CDR1 LNHDA and CDR2 SQIVND come from the germline V gene (reference sequence). This CDR3 region has 13 residues. CDR3 residues: CASRLGQQETQYF. As DNA, the CDR3 is TGTGCCAGCAGATTAGGACAACAAGAGACCCAGTACTTC. The whole variable domain, filled in from reference TRBV19 and TRBJ2-5, reads DGGITQSPKYLFRKEGQNVTLSCEQNLNHDAMYWYRQDPGQGLRLIYYSQIVNDFQKGDIAEGYSVSREKKESFPLTVTSAQKNPTAFYLCASRLGQQETQYFGPGTRLLVL.

The rearrangement links TRBV4-3 to TRBJ2-1; no reliable D call. Germline V gene data show CDR1 as LGHNA and CDR2 as YSLEER. Trimming left V 0 bases short and J 10 bases short, with 10 bases between. The CDR3 sequence is 13 residues long. The CDR3: CASSQEGWTEQFF. In DNA form, the CDR3 reads TGCGCCAGCAGCCAAGAGGGGTGGACCGAGCAGTTCTTC.

The chain employs TRBV18 and TRBJ2-1; D might be TRBD1 or TRBD2, each matching 5 bases. The CDR3 length is 15 residues. The germline CDR1 and CDR2 sequences are KGHSH and LQKENI. V dropped 6 bases and J dropped 4 bases, with 16 bases sitting between them. Here the CDR3 reads CASSPGTEPYNEQFF. CDR3 coding DNA: TGTGCCAGCTCGCCTGGGACCGAGCCTTACAATGAGCAGTTCTTC.

The J gene is TRBJ2-7, the V gene TRBV28; 10 nucleotides agree with TRBD2. V lost 2 bases, J lost 1 base, and 2 bases stayed unmatched. The CDR3 is made up of 15 amino acids. Germline loops: CDR1 MDHEN, CDR2 SYDVKM. The CDR3 bases are TGTGCCAGCAGTTTAGCACTAGCGGGGTCCTACGAGCAGTACTTC. Translation gives CASSLALAGSYEQYF. Full variable domain (remainder filled in from reference TRBV28 and TRBJ2-7): DVKVTQSSRYLVKRTGEKVFLECVQDMDHENMFWYRQDPGLGLRLIYFSYDVKMKEKGDIPEGYSVSREKKERFSLILESASTNQTSMYLCASSLALAGSYEQYFGPGTRLTVT.

This chain joins TRBV30 and TRBJ2-7; no clear D. The CDR3 contains 13 residues. Germline V gene lookup returns CDR1 GTSNPN and CDR2 SVGIG (reference sequence). V shed 2 bases and J shed 6 bases, with 14 bases lying between them. CDR3 DNA: TGTGCCTGGAGTTTCGTAGAGGTGACCGAGCAGTACTTC. Its protein product is CAWSFVEVTEQYF.

The chain combines TRBV6-1 with TRBJ1-1; D is ambiguous. Germline V lookup: CDR1 MNHNS, CDR2 SASEGT. CDR3 size: 15 residues. The V gene lost 4 bases and the J gene lost 8 bases, with 20 bases spanning the gap. The CDR3 reads CASSGGTGAVGEAFF. CDR3 nucleotide sequence: TGTGCCAGCAGTGGGGGAACGGGCGCGGTGGGGGAAGCTTTCTTT.

The genes are TRBV27 and TRBJ1-5, with D possibly matching TRBD1 (6 bases). Germline V gene sequence: CDR1 MNHEY, CDR2 SMNVEV (reference sequence). V lost 6 bases to trimming and J lost 7 bases, with 13 bases between them. CDR3 size: 13 residues. The CDR3 DNA reads as TGTGCCAGCAGAATACAGGGCGGCCAGCCCCAGCATTTT. Amino acids: CASRIQGGQPQHF.